Sequencing of this TCR beta chain was carried out in a study of blood T cells in healthy people across ages. Then a second PCR, running roughly 6 to 11 cycles, was carried out with a sample-barcoded 5' primer and a J-beta primer mix. Template switching added a 12-random-nucleotide identifier to every cDNA molecule. Via MiXCR, TCRdb re-called the 5' RACE reads, giving one row per CDR3 protein. The sample lists about 2 million distinct CDR3 sequences, roughly 50% occurring once. In the case of this clonotype: Its specificity is unknown.

Study-level results: Diversity was higher, and naive CD4+ cells more numerous, in long-lived donors than in aged donors. Age advanced and TCR beta diversity per million T cells fell, roughly linearly. One million T cells yielded diversity estimates that were considered underestimates.

The sample taken for sequencing was blood. This clonotype originated in a woman aged 35 to 49 in good health.

CDR3 sequence reads: CASATGGAILNTEAFF. The DNA of the CDR3 is TGTGCCAGCGCGACAGGGGGAGCGATATTGAACACTGAAGCTTTCTTT. V is TRBV27 and J is TRBJ1-1; 9 nucleotides align to TRBD1. V shed 8 bases and J 0 bases; nucleotides not matched to a gene: 10. The CDR3 length is 16 residues. Germline-derived CDR1 and CDR2 are MNHEY and SMNVEV (reference sequence).